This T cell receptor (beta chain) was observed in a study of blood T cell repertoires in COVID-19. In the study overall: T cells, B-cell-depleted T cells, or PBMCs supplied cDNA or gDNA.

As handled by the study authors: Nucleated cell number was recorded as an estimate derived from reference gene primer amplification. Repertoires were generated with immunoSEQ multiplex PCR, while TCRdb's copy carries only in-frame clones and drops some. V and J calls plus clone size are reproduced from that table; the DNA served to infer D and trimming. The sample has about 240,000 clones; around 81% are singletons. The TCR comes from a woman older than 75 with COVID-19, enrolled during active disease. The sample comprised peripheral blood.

The CDR3 region is CASSFQGKEYNEQFF. As DNA, the CDR3 is TGTGCCAGCAGTTTTCAGGGGAAGGAGTACAATGAGCAGTTCTTC. The chain is built from TRBV27 and TRBJ2-1; a possible D gene is TRBD1 (6 bases). The CDR3 is 15 residues long. The V and J ends lost 3 bases and 4 bases respectively, with 13 bases between them. CDR1 is MNHEY and CDR2 is SMNVEV in the germline V gene (reference sequence).